This entry lists 14 T cell receptor beta chains sequenced from one sample in a study of T cell responses to AZD1222 COVID-19 vaccine. Here immunoSEQ multiplex PCR was the method, and the copy in TCRdb shows in-frame clones only, minus some. The sample lists over 200,000 clones, about 95% occurring once. The sample was peripheral blood, taken 28 days after the second dose of the MenACWY control vaccine. These receptors were taken from an adult who received the MenACWY meningococcal vaccine as a control.

This clone was recorded once. The rearrangement joins TRBV7-9 to TRBJ2-5; a weak D match, TRBD1 (5 bases). Germline CDR1 SEHNR, CDR2 FQNEAQ (reference sequence). The CDR3 is 14 residues long. The ends were cut back, 1 base at V and 2 bases at J, with 8 bases in the middle. The CDR3 protein is CASSLGRTQETQYF. The CDR3 nucleotides are TGTGCCAGCAGCTTAGGCAGGACACAAGAGACCCAGTACTTC.

The chain uses TRBV7-9 and TRBJ1-4; D not resolved. The CDR3 extends over 13 amino acids. CDR1 and CDR2 (germline): SEHNR, FQNEAQ (reference sequence). Trimming cost V 3 bases and J 8 bases, with 10 bases left between them. CDR3 nucleotide sequence: TGTGCCAGCAGCTTGTTTGGCGGAGAAAAACTGTTTTTT. Translation gives CASSLFGGEKLFF.

The chain has TRBV15 and TRBJ2-3; D is possibly TRBD2 (6 bases). The V and J ends lost 6 bases and 2 bases respectively, with 15 bases between them. The V gene's germline CDR1 is LNHNV and CDR2 YYDKDF (reference sequence). The CDR3 totals 15 residues. The CDR3 sequence: CATREPSGFTDTQYF. For the CDR3, the DNA is TGTGCCACCAGGGAGCCCAGCGGGTTCACAGATACGCAGTATTTT.

The V gene is TRBV6-1, the J gene TRBJ1-1, with D uncertain. Between the trimmed V and J ends, which lost 0 bases and 4 bases, there was a span of 15 bases. The CDR3 has 16 amino acids. CDR1 is MNHNS and CDR2 is SASEGT in the germline V gene. Written as DNA, the CDR3 is TGTGCCAGCAGTGAAGCGCCATTTCAGAGACGCACTGAAGCTTTCTTT. Translation: CASSEAPFQRRTEAFF.

The chain couples TRBV19 to TRBJ1-5, with TRBD1 identical over 9 bases. The CDR3 is made up of 14 amino acids. CDR1 and CDR2 from the germline V gene are LNHDA and SQIVND (reference sequence). With 4 bases clipped from V and 7 bases from J, the junction kept 5 bases outside the gene matches. CDR3 sequence (DNA): TGTGCCAGTAGTAGAGGGACAGGGAGGCAGCCCCAGCATTTT. It codes for CASSRGTGRQPQHF.

J is TRBJ1-1 and V is TRBV7-2, with D maybe TRBD1 (6 bases). Per germline, CDR1 SGHTA and CDR2 FQGNSA. The V and J ends lost 5 bases and 4 bases respectively, with 17 bases between them. There are 15 residues in the CDR3. The CDR3 region has the DNA TGTGCCAGCAGCCTAGGGGGGGGGCGAGGCACTGAAGCTTTCTTT. This sequence encodes CASSLGGGRGTEAFF.

The chain has TRBV5-6 and TRBJ2-2, with D maybe TRBD1 (5 bases). The CDR3 is made up of 12 amino acids. CDR1 and CDR2 (germline): SGHDT, YYEEEE. The V and J ends lost 4 bases and 8 bases respectively, with 9 bases between them. CDR3 nucleotide sequence: TGTGCCAGCAGCCCCAGGGTGGGGGAGCTGTTTTTT. This gives the protein CASSPRVGELFF.

The chain combines TRBV15 with TRBJ2-3, with no clear D. The CDR3 sequence is 15 residues long. The V gene lost 3 bases and the J gene lost 4 bases, with 14 bases spanning the gap. The germline gives CDR1 LNHNV, CDR2 YYDKDF (reference sequence). CDR3 nucleotide sequence: TGTGCCACCAGCAGTAATAATGTGGGCTCAGATACGCAGTATTTT. It codes for CATSSNNVGSDTQYF.

This clone has just one count. This chain connects TRBV28 to TRBJ2-7; 9 bases map to TRBD2. This CDR3 is 14 amino acids long. The germline V gene has CDR1 MDHEN and CDR2 SYDVKM. The V and J ends lost 8 bases and 7 bases, in that order; junction bases with no gene match: 12. CDR3 coding DNA: TGTGCCAGCCATGTACCAGGCGGGAGGGGGGAGCAGTACTTC. Protein sequence: CASHVPGGRGEQYF.

The chain is built from TRBV3-1 (or the pseudogene TRBV3-2) and TRBJ1-6; D not resolved. Germline V gives CDR1 LGHDT, CDR2 YNNKEL (reference sequence). The V gene lost 4 bases and the J gene lost 12 bases, with 13 bases spanning the gap. The CDR3 is made up of 13 amino acids. DNA for the CDR3: TGTGCCAGCAGCCTACTTGGGGAGGGACCCCTCCACTTT. It is translated as CASSLLGEGPLHF.

V usage is TRBV18 and J usage is TRBJ1-2, with 9 bases identical to TRBD1. The J segment lost 6 bases and the V segment lost 3 bases, leaving 2 bases of the junction unmatched. From germline, CDR1 is KGHSH and CDR2 LQKENI. The CDR3 loop spans 13 amino acids. CDR3 amino acids: CASSPRDRDGYTF. CDR3 DNA: TGTGCCAGCTCACCCCGGGACAGGGATGGCTACACCTTC. The variable domain in full, with the rest retrieved from reference TRBV18 and TRBJ1-2, is NAGVMQNPRHLVRRRGQEARLRCSPMKGHSHVYWYRQLPEEGLKFMVYLQKENIIDESGMPKERFSAEFPKEGPSILRIQQVVRGDSAAYFCASSPRDRDGYTFGSGTRLTVV.

This clone was detected a few times. This chain connects TRBV2 to TRBJ2-5; 10 bases are a match to TRBD2. CDR3 length: 14 amino acids. V lost 7 bases to trimming and J lost 4 bases; unmatched junction nucleotides: 6. Germline V gene lookup returns CDR1 SNHLY and CDR2 FYNNEI. The CDR3: CASTVAGGRETQYF. The DNA of the CDR3 is TGTGCCAGCACGGTAGCGGGGGGACGAGAGACCCAGTACTTC. Full variable domain (missing parts from reference TRBV2 and TRBJ2-5): EPEVTQTPSHQVTQMGQEVILRCVPISNHLYFYWYRQILGQKVEFLVSFYNNEISEKSEIFDDQFSVERPDGSNFTLKIRSTKLEDSAMYFCASTVAGGRETQYFGPGTRLLVL.

The chain couples TRBV20-1 to TRBJ2-1; perhaps TRBD2 as D (6 bases). The CDR3 consists of 18 residues. Trimming took 3 bases from V and 0 from J, leaving 21 bases between them. Germline-derived CDR1 and CDR2 are DFQATT and SNEGSKA (reference sequence). CDR3 coding DNA: TGCAGTGCTAGTGGGCTAGCGAACGAACCTTACTCCTACAATGAGCAGTTCTTC. Protein product: CSASGLANEPYSYNEQFF.

The gene calls are TRBV12-3 or TRBV12-4 and TRBJ2-1, with D hard to call. V gave up 8 bases and J gave up 7 bases, with 15 bases separating them. This CDR3 region has 13 residues. The CDR3 protein is CASSPGPSNEQFF. The CDR3 nucleotides are TGTGCCAGCTCACCGGGCCCGTCGAATGAGCAGTTCTTC.